This is a list of T cell receptor beta chains from one sample in a study of blood T cell repertoires in COVID-19. Sequencing was performed with immunoSEQ multiplex PCR; in TCRdb, only in-frame clones are kept and a portion is missing. The repertoire has about 150,000 clones, 89% of them found once; the top ten carry 2.5% to 3.5%. Sequencing input: peripheral blood. These receptors came from a man in his sixties with acute or convalescent COVID-19. Each CDR3 is given without its conserved first and last residue. D genes are given only for firm matches.

j_gene,v_gene,d_gene,CDR3aa
TRBJ2-1,TRBV11-2,TRBD1,ASSLGGQGNEQF
TRBJ1-1,TRBV4-1,NA,ASSQASAGLSAYTEAF
TRBJ2-7,TRBV6-5,NA,ASSYFGGAAAGEQY
TRBJ1-2,TRBV13,NA,ASSLRQSRPGYT
TRBJ2-5,TRBV2,NA,ASSESRVGETQY
TRBJ1-2,TRBV5-1,TRBD1,ASSGNVGQGARGYT
TRBJ2-3,TRBV19,NA,ASSISSPRRDTQY
TRBJ2-2,TRBV4-1,TRBD1,ASSRDRAGSNTGELF
TRBJ1-2,TRBV7-9,NA,ASSLNTGLSNGYT
TRBJ2-7,TRBV7-8,TRBD1,ASSLAGTGEMGEQY
TRBJ1-2,TRBV4-1,TRBD1,ASSPGQGGDYGYT
TRBJ1-1,TRBV2,NA,ASSDVGVMNTEAF
TRBJ1-6,TRBV9,TRBD1,ASSGKGTGANSPLH
TRBJ1-2,TRBV18,TRBD1,ASSPLPGQGPYGYT
TRBJ1-2,TRBV2,TRBD1,ASSVGQGGSYGYT
TRBJ1-1,TRBV5-1,NA,ASSLRSNTEAF
TRBJ1-1,TRBV6-5,NA,ASIPPGLVLTAF
TRBJ2-1,TRBV5-4,TRBD1,ASSSRDRVYNEQF
TRBJ1-3,TRBV30,NA,AWSVGGYSGNTIY
TRBJ1-1,TRBV7-2,NA,ASRRSENTEAF
TRBJ1-2,TRBV9,NA,ASSATGTPTGNYGYT
TRBJ2-7,TRBV21-1,NA,AFRGQGAKYEQY
TRBJ1-2,TRBV5-1,NA,ASSLVQGGSGYT
TRBJ2-7,TRBV7-2,NA,ASSLGLDGYEQY
TRBJ1-4,TRBV29-1,NA,SVRTHEGEKLF
TRBJ2-3,TRBV19,NA,ASSPSPAGVTDTQY
TRBJ1-6,TRBV6-1,NA,ASSEAFPAGDNSPLH
TRBJ1-6,TRBV6-1,NA,ASSDRDNYNSPLH